The rows below give T cell receptor beta chains drawn from one sample of a study of blood T cell repertoires in COVID-19. The assay was immunoSEQ multiplex PCR, and TCRdb's table has in-frame clones only and misses some. The data contain hundreds of thousands of clones, about 85% of them seen just once; the ten biggest clones take up roughly 8%. Sequenced material: peripheral blood. These receptor sequences come from a woman older than 75 with acute or convalescent COVID-19. Both conserved end residues are trimmed from each CDR3. The order of the fields is V gene, J gene, CDR3 protein.

V gene: TRBV3-1/TRBV3-2; J gene: TRBJ2-2; CDR3 protein: ASSQGTGTANTGELF
V gene: TRBV19; J gene: TRBJ2-1; CDR3 protein: ASKLVTDDEQF
V gene: TRBV19; J gene: TRBJ2-1; CDR3 protein: ASSSPRLAGVSYNEQF
V gene: TRBV29-1; J gene: TRBJ1-5; CDR3 protein: SVVGQGDQPQH
V gene: TRBV7-9; J gene: TRBJ1-4; CDR3 protein: ASSGRDSIPNEKLF
V gene: TRBV5-5; J gene: TRBJ2-7; CDR3 protein: ASIKRASGGQSSYEQY
V gene: TRBV19; J gene: TRBJ1-1; CDR3 protein: ASSRARQKNTEAF
V gene: TRBV2; J gene: TRBJ2-1; CDR3 protein: ATKTGEYNEQF
V gene: TRBV12-3/TRBV12-4; J gene: TRBJ2-1; CDR3 protein: ASSRSPQGQF
V gene: TRBV7-9; J gene: TRBJ2-7; CDR3 protein: ASTPTSVSYEQY
V gene: TRBV5-4; J gene: TRBJ2-5; CDR3 protein: ASSVSFRETQY
V gene: TRBV6-5; J gene: TRBJ1-2; CDR3 protein: ASSKLGEAVYGYT
V gene: TRBV12-3/TRBV12-4; J gene: TRBJ1-2; CDR3 protein: ASRIRGDYGYT
V gene: TRBV30; J gene: TRBJ1-2; CDR3 protein: AWSVDRALGYGYT
V gene: TRBV4-1; J gene: TRBJ1-6; CDR3 protein: ASKTGSNSYNSPLH
V gene: TRBV30; J gene: TRBJ1-3; CDR3 protein: AWSDQGTYSGNTIY
V gene: TRBV7-3; J gene: TRBJ2-1; CDR3 protein: ASSSELAGGLGNEQF
V gene: TRBV19; J gene: TRBJ2-1; CDR3 protein: ASSITGVVAGGQF
V gene: TRBV6-5; J gene: TRBJ1-2; CDR3 protein: ASSLTGMRGYT
V gene: TRBV19; J gene: TRBJ2-1; CDR3 protein: ASSMQGTLGPYNEQF
V gene: TRBV5-6; J gene: TRBJ1-3; CDR3 protein: ASSPSYGKGVGNTIY
V gene: TRBV6-4; J gene: TRBJ2-2; CDR3 protein: ASTVASNTGELF
V gene: TRBV10-1; J gene: TRBJ2-1; CDR3 protein: ASSWGGGDEQF
V gene: TRBV2; J gene: TRBJ2-7; CDR3 protein: ASRLANIDEQY
V gene: TRBV18; J gene: TRBJ2-3; CDR3 protein: ASSMTSGTDTQY
V gene: TRBV30; J gene: TRBJ2-5; CDR3 protein: AWETGGGETQY
V gene: TRBV25-1; J gene: TRBJ2-3; CDR3 protein: ASSEAGGPPDTQY
V gene: TRBV18; J gene: TRBJ2-1; CDR3 protein: ASSTKGNQF
V gene: TRBV5-5; J gene: TRBJ2-1; CDR3 protein: ASSLLAGGRSDRYNEQF
V gene: TRBV10-3; J gene: TRBJ2-4; CDR3 protein: AISSLAGEGEGIQY
V gene: TRBV30; J gene: TRBJ2-3; CDR3 protein: AWTGSGDTQY
V gene: TRBV28; J gene: TRBJ2-3; CDR3 protein: ASSSPGTNTDTQY
V gene: TRBV19; J gene: TRBJ2-4; CDR3 protein: ASSQSGLGAKNIQY
V gene: TRBV25-1; J gene: TRBJ2-1; CDR3 protein: ASSEFGGNEQF
V gene: TRBV5-4; J gene: TRBJ1-5; CDR3 protein: ASSLGGGGSMRSNQPQH
V gene: TRBV19; J gene: TRBJ2-7; CDR3 protein: ASSARWGPRSYEQY
V gene: TRBV7-3; J gene: TRBJ2-1; CDR3 protein: ASSFSRAGGYNEQF
V gene: TRBV9; J gene: TRBJ1-3; CDR3 protein: ASSVAGTGRETIY
V gene: TRBV5-5; J gene: TRBJ2-2; CDR3 protein: ASKWGGDPNTGELF
V gene: TRBV7-2; J gene: TRBJ1-3; CDR3 protein: ASSPQGAGNTIY
V gene: TRBV5-1; J gene: TRBJ1-4; CDR3 protein: ASSYTGMGEKLF
V gene: TRBV4-1; J gene: TRBJ1-5; CDR3 protein: ASSQIETANQPQH
V gene: TRBV3-1/TRBV3-2; J gene: TRBJ2-3; CDR3 protein: ASSPGEGGADTQY